The TCR beta chain described here comes from a study of blood T cell repertoires in COVID-19. Overall study context: Samples came from the United States, Italy and Spain, spanning acute and convalescent COVID-19.

Original analysis: The assay estimated nucleated cells by amplifying reference gene primers. Some clones are missing from TCRdb's copy, which holds only in-frame ones; the method was immunoSEQ multiplex PCR. V and J calls and clone size come straight from that table; D and trimming were deduced from the DNA. The profile shows roughly 300,000 clones, approximately 83% of them singletons. The CDR3 covers 14 residues. Germline CDR1 reads MGHRA; CDR2 reads YSYEKL. The junction had 7 bases not matched to a gene; V was cut back by 4 bases and J by 5 bases. V gene TRBV4-1 combines with J gene TRBJ1-2; 7 bases fit TRBD1. The specimen sequenced was peripheral blood. This clonotype was obtained from a human donor in a cohort sampled during active COVID-19. CDR3 nucleotides: TGCGCCAGCAGCCGGGACAGTTTACAATATGGCTACACCTTC. This gives the protein CASSRDSLQYGYTF.